These 9 T cell receptor beta chains originate from one sample sequenced in a study of blood T cell repertoires in COVID-19. Data came from immunoSEQ multiplex PCR; TCRdb stores just in-frame clones and leaves some out. The profile shows around 300,000 clones, 75% to 90% of them singletons. Sequencing was carried out using peripheral blood. The receptors here all came from a woman in her 30s who had recovered from COVID-19.

This clone was observed once. The genes are TRBV5-6 and TRBJ1-5, with 8 nucleotides matching TRBD1. J gave up 6 bases and V 4 bases, and 6 bases lay outside the gene matches. CDR3 size: 14 residues. The germline CDR1 and CDR2 sequences are SGHDT and YYEEEE. The chain's CDR3 is CASSRQGFGQPQHF. DNA of the CDR3: TGTGCCAGCAGCCGACAGGGGTTCGGTCAGCCCCAGCATTTT.

The V gene is TRBV7-8, the J gene TRBJ2-3; 7 nucleotides line up with TRBD1. Looked up from germline, CDR1 is SGHVS and CDR2 is FQNEAQ. The V and J ends lost 5 bases and 4 bases, in that order; junction bases with no gene match: 9. The CDR3 has 15 residues. CDR3 coding DNA: TGTGCCAGCAGCCTGAGGGGGCGCAAGGCAGATACGCAGTATTTT. This codes for CASSLRGRKADTQYF.

The chain carries TRBV11-2 and TRBJ1-2; possible D gene TRBD1, 5 bases. V dropped 3 bases and J dropped 0 bases, with 8 bases sitting between them. This CDR3 region has 14 residues. Germline CDR1 SGHAT, CDR2 FQNNGV. CDR3 coding DNA: TGTGCCAGCAGCTTGACAGCAACTAACTATGGCTACACCTTC. It is translated as CASSLTATNYGYTF. The entire variable domain, with the rest obtained from reference TRBV11-2 and TRBJ1-2, is as follows: EAGVAQSPRYKIIEKRQSVAFWCNPISGHATLYWYQQILGQGPKLLIQFQNNGVVDDSQLPKDRFSAERLKGVDSTLKIQPAKLEDSAVYLCASSLTATNYGYTFGSGTRLTVV.

This chain links TRBV29-1 with TRBJ1-3; 8 nucleotides agree with TRBD1. With 4 bases clipped from V and 1 base from J, the junction kept 0 bases outside the gene matches. There are 13 residues in the CDR3. Germline V gene lookup returns CDR1 SQVTM and CDR2 ANQGSEA. CDR3 protein: CSVGDRSGNTIYF. CDR3 nucleotides: TGCAGCGTTGGGGACAGGTCTGGAAACACCATATATTTT.

The chain recombines TRBV10-3 with TRBJ2-2, with 8 bases aligning to TRBD1. The CDR3 runs 15 residues. From germline, CDR1 is ENHRY and CDR2 SYGVKD. J gave up 1 base and V 2 bases, and 0 bases lay outside the gene matches. CDR3: CAISEGQGNTGELFF. In DNA, the CDR3 is TGTGCCATCAGTGAGGGACAGGGGAACACCGGGGAGCTGTTTTTT.

This chain connects TRBV5-4 to TRBJ2-3; 10 bases map to TRBD2. The germline CDR1 and CDR2 sequences are SGHNT and YYREEE (reference sequence). J lost 1 base, V lost 4 bases, and 3 bases had no gene match. The CDR3 runs to 15 residues. The CDR3 region is CASSRGTSGTDTQYF. CDR3 coding DNA: TGTGCCAGCAGCAGAGGGACTAGCGGCACAGATACGCAGTATTTT. The entire variable domain, with the rest obtained from reference TRBV5-4 and TRBJ2-3, is as follows: ETGVTQSPTHLIKTRGQQVTLRCSSQSGHNTVSWYQQALGQGPQFIFQYYREEENGRGNFPPRFSGLQFPNYSSELNVNALELDDSALYLCASSRGTSGTDTQYFGPGTRLTVL.

CDR3 bases: TGTGCCAGCAGACCGGGATCCATGAACACTGAAGCTTTCTTT. Amino acids: CASRPGSMNTEAFF. This rearrangement joins TRBV6-5 to TRBJ1-1; D is unresolved. The V end lost 6 bases, the J end lost 0 bases, and 11 bases lay between the germline ends. CDR1 and CDR2 (germline): MNHEY, SVGAGI. The CDR3 is made up of 14 amino acids.

The chain couples TRBV6-5 to TRBJ2-2, with TRBD2 matching over 9 bases. This CDR3 spans 15 amino acids. The germline V gene encodes CDR1 MNHEY and CDR2 SVGAGI. Trimming took 6 bases from V and 3 from J; bases not matched to a gene: 5. DNA for the CDR3: TGTGCCAGCAGCCGTAGCGGGGGCTACACCGGGGAGCTGTTTTTT. Protein product: CASSRSGGYTGELFF.

This rearrangement joins TRBV28 to TRBJ2-7; 13 nucleotides align to TRBD2. The germline gives CDR1 MDHEN, CDR2 SYDVKM. CDR3 size: 13 residues. The J segment lost 6 bases and the V segment lost 6 bases, leaving 2 bases of the junction unmatched. CDR3 region: CASRGLAGREQYF. Written as DNA, the CDR3 is TGTGCCAGCAGGGGACTAGCGGGGCGCGAGCAGTACTTC.